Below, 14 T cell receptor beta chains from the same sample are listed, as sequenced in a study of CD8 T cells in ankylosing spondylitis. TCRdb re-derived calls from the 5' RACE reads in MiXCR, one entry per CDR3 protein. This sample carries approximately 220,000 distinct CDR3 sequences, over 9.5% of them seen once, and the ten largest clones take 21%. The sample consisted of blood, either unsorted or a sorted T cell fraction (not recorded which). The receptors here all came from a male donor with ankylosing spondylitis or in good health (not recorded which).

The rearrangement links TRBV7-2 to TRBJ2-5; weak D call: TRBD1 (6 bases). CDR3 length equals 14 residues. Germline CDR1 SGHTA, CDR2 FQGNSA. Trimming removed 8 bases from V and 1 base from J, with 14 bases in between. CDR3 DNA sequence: TGTGCCAGCGGGCCCGGGACACCCCAAGAGACCCAGTACTTC. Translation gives CASGPGTPQETQYF.

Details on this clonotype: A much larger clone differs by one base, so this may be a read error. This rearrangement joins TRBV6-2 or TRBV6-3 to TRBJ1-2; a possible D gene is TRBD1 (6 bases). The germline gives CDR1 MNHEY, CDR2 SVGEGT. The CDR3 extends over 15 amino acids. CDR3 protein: CASNYGPTGNYGDTF. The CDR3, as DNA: TGTGCCAGCAACTACGGCCCAACAGGGAACTATGGCGACACCTTC.

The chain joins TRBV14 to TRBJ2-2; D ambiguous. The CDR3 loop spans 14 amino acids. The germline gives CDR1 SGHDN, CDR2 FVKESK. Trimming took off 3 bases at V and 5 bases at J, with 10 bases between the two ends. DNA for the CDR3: TGTGCCAGCAGCCACCTATACGAGACCGGGGAGCTGTTTTTT. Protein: CASSHLYETGELFF.

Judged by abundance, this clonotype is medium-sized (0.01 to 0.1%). The CDR3, as DNA: TGTGCCAGCAGCTCGGGGACTCTACAAGAGACCCAGTACTTC. This sequence encodes CASSSGTLQETQYF. This chain connects TRBV7-2 to TRBJ2-5; D is possibly TRBD2 (6 bases). Germline V CDR1 and CDR2: SGHTA, FQGNSA. Trimming removed 4 bases from V and 2 bases from J, with 11 bases in between. The CDR3 spans 14 residues.

CDR3 sequence reads: CASSQAREQFF. The CDR3 bases are TGTGCCAGCAGCCAGGCTCGTGAGCAGTTCTTC. V usage is TRBV3-1 and J usage is TRBJ2-1; D not resolved. The CDR3 sequence is 11 residues long. CDR1 and CDR2 from the germline V gene are LGHDT and YNNKEL (reference sequence). Trimming stripped 3 bases from V and 9 bases from J, with 6 bases between.

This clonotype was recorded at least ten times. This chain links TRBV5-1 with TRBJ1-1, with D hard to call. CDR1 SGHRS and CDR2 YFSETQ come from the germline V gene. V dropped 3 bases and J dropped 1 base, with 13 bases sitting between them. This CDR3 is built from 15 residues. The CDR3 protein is CASSSTGRANTEAFF. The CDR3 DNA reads TGCGCCAGCAGCTCGACCGGACGGGCGAACACTGAAGCTTTCTTT.

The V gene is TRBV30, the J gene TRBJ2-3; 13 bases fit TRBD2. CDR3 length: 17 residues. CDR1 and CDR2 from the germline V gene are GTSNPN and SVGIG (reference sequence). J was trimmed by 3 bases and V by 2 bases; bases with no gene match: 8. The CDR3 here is CAWSFSGTSGVTDTQYF. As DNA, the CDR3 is TGTGCCTGGAGTTTTTCCGGGACTAGCGGGGTGACAGATACGCAGTATTTT.

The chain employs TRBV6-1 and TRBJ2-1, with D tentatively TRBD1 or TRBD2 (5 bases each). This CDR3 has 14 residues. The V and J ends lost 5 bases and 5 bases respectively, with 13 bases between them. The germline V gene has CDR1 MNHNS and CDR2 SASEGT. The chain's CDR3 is CASSRRDRHNEQFF. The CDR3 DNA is TGTGCCAGCAGTCGCCGGGACCGACACAATGAGCAGTTCTTC.

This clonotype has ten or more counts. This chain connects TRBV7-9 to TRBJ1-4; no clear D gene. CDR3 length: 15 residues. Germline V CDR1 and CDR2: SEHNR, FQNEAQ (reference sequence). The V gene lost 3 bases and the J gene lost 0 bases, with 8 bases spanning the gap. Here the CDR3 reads CASSFVTPTNEKLFF. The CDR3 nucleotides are TGTGCCAGCAGCTTTGTCACCCCAACTAATGAAAAACTGTTTTTT.

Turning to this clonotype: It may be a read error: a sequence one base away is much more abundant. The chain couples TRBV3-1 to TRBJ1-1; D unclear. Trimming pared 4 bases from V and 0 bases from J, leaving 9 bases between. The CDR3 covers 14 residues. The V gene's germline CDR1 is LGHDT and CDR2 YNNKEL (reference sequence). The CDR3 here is CASSPGVLNTEAFF. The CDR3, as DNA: TGTGCCAGCAGCCCCGGGGTCCTGAACACTGAAGCTTTCTTT.

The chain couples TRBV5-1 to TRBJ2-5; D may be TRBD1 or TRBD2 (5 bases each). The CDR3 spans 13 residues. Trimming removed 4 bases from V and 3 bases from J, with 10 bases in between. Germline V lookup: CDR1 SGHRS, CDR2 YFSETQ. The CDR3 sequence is CASSRDPEETQYF. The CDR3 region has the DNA TGCGCCAGCAGCCGGGACCCTGAAGAGACCCAGTACTTC. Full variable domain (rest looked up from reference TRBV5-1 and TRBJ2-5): KAGVTQTPRYLIKTRGQQVTLSCSPISGHRSVSWYQQTPGQGLQFLFEYFSETQRNKGNFPGRFSGRQFSNSRSEMNVSTLELGDSALYLCASSRDPEETQYFGPGTRLLVL.

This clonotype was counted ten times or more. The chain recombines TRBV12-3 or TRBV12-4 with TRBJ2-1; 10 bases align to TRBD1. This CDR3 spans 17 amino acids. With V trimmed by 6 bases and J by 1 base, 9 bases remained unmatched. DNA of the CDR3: TGTGCCAGCAGACCTCGGGACAGGGGAGGGTCCTACAATGAGCAGTTCTTC. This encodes CASRPRDRGGSYNEQFF.

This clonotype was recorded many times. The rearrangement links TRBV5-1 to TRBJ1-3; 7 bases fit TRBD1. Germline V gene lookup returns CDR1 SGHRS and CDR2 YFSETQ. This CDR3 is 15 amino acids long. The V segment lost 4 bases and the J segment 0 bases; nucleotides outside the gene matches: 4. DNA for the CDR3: TGCGCCAGCAGCCAGGACAGGAGCTCTGGAAACACCATATATTTT. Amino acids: CASSQDRSSGNTIYF.

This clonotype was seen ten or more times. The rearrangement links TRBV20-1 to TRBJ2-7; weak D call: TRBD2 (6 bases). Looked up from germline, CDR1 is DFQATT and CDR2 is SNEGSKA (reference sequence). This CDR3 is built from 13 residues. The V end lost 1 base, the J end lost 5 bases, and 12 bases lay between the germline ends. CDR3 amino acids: CSARGLDLNEQYF. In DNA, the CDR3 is TGCAGTGCTAGAGGACTAGATTTGAACGAGCAGTACTTC.